This T cell receptor (beta chain) was sequenced in a study of CD8 T cells in Susac syndrome. The CDR3 is 16 amino acids. The trim removed 1 base at V and 13 bases at J, leaving 14 bases unmatched. Germline assignment: CDR1 MNHEY and CDR2 SVGAGI. RNA was extracted with the RNeasy kit, and a quantity of about 0.45 to 1 ug was reverse transcribed using random hexamers. immunoSEQ multiplex PCR amplified TCR beta CDR3 across 54 Vbeta, 13 Jbeta. MiXCR, run by TCRdb on the immunoSEQ multiplex PCR reads, gives a single entry per CDR3 protein. The sample has 100,000 to 150,000 distinct CDR3 sequences, 90% to 95% seen once.

The rearrangement uses TRBV6-5 and TRBJ2-1, with TRBD2 matching 9 bases. What was sequenced was CD4+ T cells from PBMCs. This receptor was identified in a human donor with multiple sclerosis. The CDR3 DNA follows: TGTGCCAGCAGTTACTGGGCGGGCGGGACTAGCCCCCTCCAGTTCTTC. It specifies CASSYWAGGTSPLQFF.